The 3 T cell receptor beta chains in this list originate from one sample, sequenced in a study of T cell changes during pregnancy in multiple sclerosis. Here immunoSEQ multiplex PCR was the method, and the copy in TCRdb shows in-frame clones only, minus some. The sample records over 65,000 clones, roughly nine tenths being singletons. The specimen comprised peripheral blood, sampled in the first trimester of pregnancy. These TCRs come from a female donor with multiple sclerosis, enrolled in a pregnancy study.

The CDR3 region has the DNA TGTGCCAGTAGTAGAGGGACTAGCGGGCTTCAAGAGACCCAGTACTTC. Its translation is CASSRGTSGLQETQYF. The chain recombines TRBV19 with TRBJ2-5; 12 bases match TRBD2. The germline V gene encodes CDR1 LNHDA and CDR2 SQIVND (reference sequence). Trimming at V came to 4 bases and at J to 2 bases, leaving 5 bases not matched to a gene. The CDR3 sequence is 16 residues long.

The chain carries TRBV4-3 and TRBJ2-1; D perhaps matches TRBD2 (6 bases). Germline V gene lookup returns CDR1 LGHNA and CDR2 YSLEER. The CDR3 length is 15 residues. V was shortened by 0 bases and J by 6 bases, with 12 bases between the two germline ends. The CDR3 spells CASSQDPGDGNEQFF. The CDR3 nucleotides are TGCGCCAGCAGCCAAGACCCGGGGGATGGCAATGAGCAGTTCTTC.

The chain is built from TRBV4-1 and TRBJ2-1, with TRBD1 matching 10 bases. The trim removed 3 bases at V and 8 bases at J, leaving 4 bases unmatched. Germline CDR1 reads MGHRA; CDR2 reads YSYEKL. The CDR3 extends over 14 amino acids. CDR3 protein: CASSHRDRGHEQFF. CDR3 bases: TGCGCCAGCAGCCACAGGGACAGGGGTCATGAGCAGTTCTTC.